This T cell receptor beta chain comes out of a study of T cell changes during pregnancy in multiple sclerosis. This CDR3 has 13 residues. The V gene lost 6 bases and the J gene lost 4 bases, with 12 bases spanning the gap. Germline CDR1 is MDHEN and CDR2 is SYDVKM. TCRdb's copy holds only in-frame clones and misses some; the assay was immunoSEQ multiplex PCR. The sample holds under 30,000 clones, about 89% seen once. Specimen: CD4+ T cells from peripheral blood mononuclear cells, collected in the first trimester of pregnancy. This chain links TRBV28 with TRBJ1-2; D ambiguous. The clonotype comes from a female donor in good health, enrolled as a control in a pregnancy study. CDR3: CASRGGQGYGYTF. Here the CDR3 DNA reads TGTGCCAGCAGAGGAGGGCAAGGCTATGGCTACACCTTC.